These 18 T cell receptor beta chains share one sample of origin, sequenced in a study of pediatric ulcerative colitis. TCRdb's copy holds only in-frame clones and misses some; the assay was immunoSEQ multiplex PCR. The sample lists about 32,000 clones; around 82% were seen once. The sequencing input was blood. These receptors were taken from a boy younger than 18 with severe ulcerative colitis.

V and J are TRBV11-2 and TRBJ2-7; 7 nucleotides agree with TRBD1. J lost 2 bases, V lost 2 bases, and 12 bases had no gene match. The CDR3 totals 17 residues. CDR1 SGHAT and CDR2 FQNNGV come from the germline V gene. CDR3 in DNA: TGTGCCAGCAGCTTATTTAGTTTCGGGACAGAAGCCTACGAGCAGTACTTC. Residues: CASSLFSFGTEAYEQYF.

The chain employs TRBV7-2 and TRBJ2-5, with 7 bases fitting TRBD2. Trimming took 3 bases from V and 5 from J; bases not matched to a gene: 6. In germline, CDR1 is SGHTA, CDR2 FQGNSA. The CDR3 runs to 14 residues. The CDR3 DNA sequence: TGTGCCAGCAGCTTCCTCGGGGGGTCGGAGACCCAGTACTTC. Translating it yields CASSFLGGSETQYF.

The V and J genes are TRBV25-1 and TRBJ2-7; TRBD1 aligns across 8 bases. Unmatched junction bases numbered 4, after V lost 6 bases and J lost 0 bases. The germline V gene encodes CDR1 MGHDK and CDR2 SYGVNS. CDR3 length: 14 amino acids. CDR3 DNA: TGTGCCAGCAGGGACAGGGAGACCTCCTACGAGCAGTACTTC. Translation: CASRDRETSYEQYF.

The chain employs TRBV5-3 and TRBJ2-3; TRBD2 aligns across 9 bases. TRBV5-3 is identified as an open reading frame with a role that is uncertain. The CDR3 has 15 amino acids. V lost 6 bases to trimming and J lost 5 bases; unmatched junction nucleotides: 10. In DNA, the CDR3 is TGTGCCAGAAATCGTTGCGGGGGGGCCGAAGATACGCAGTATTTT. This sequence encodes CARNRCGGAEDTQYF.

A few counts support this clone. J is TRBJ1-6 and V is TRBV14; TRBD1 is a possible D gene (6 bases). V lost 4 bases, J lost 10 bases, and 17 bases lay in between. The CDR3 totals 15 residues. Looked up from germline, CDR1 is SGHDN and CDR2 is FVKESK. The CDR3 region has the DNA TGTGCCAGCAGCCGAGGACAGTATTACGGATCACCCCTCCACTTT. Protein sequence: CASSRGQYYGSPLHF.

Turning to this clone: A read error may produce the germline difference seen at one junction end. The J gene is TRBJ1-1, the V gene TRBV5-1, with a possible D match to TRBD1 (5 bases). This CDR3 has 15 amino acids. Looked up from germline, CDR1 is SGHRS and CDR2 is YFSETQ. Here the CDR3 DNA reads TGCGCCAGCAGCTTGTTTCCGGGGGTGAACACTGGAGCTTTCTTT. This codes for CASSLFPGVNTGAFF. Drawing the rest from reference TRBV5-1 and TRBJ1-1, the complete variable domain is KAGVTQTPRYLIKTRGQQVTLSCSPISGHRSVSWYQQTPGQGLQFLFEYFSETQRNKGNFPGRFSGRQFSNSRSEMNVSTLELGDSALYLCASSLFPGVNTGAFFGQGTRLTVV.

The CDR3 DNA reads TGTGCCAGCAGCTCGGGACTAGCGGGGGGCTACACCGGGGAGCTGTTTTTT. It translates to CASSSGLAGGYTGELFF. This chain uses TRBV7-9 with TRBJ2-2; 15 bases align to TRBD2. V trimming: 4 bases; J trimming: 3 bases; junction bases outside the gene matches: 3. This CDR3 is built from 17 residues. CDR1 is SEHNR, CDR2 FQNEAQ, per germline (reference sequence).

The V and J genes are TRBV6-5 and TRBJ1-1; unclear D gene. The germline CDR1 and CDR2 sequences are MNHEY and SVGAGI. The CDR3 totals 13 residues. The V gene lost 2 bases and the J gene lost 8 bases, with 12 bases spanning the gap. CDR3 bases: TGTGCCAGCAGTTACGAGCCCCTTCTGGAAGCTTTCTTT. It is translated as CASSYEPLLEAFF.

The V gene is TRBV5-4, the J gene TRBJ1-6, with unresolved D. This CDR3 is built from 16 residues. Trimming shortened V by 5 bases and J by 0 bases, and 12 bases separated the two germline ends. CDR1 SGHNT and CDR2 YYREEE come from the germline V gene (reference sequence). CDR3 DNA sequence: TGTGCCAGCAGTTCCGGGAGCAGCTCCTATAATTCACCCCTCCACTTT. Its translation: CASSSGSSSYNSPLHF.

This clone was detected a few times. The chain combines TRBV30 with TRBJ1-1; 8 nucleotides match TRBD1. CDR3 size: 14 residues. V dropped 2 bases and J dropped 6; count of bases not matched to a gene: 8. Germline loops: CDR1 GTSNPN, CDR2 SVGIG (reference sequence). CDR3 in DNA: TGTGCCTGGAGTTTAGGACAGGGATCTGCTGAAGCTTTCTTT. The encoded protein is CAWSLGQGSAEAFF.

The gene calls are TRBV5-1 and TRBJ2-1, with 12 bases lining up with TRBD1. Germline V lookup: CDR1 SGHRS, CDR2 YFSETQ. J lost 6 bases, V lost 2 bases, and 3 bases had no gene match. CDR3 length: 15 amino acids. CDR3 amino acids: CASSFGTGGRNEQFF. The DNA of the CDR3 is TGCGCCAGCAGCTTCGGGACAGGGGGCCGCAATGAGCAGTTCTTC.

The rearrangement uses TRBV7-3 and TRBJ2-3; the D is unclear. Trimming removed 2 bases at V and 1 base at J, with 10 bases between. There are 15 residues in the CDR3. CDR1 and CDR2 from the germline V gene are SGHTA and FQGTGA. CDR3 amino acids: CASSLVGAGTDTQYF. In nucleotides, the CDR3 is TGTGCCAGCAGCTTAGTGGGCGCCGGCACAGATACGCAGTATTTT.

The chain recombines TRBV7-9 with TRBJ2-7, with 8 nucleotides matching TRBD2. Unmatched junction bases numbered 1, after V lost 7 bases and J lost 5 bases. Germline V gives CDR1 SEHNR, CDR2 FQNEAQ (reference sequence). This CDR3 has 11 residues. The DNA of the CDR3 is TGTGCCAGCAACGGGGGGGACGAGCAGTACTTC. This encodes CASNGGDEQYF.

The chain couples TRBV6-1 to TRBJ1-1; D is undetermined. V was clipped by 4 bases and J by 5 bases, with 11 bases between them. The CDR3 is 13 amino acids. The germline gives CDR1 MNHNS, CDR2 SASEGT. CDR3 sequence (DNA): TGTGCCAGCAGTGGGAACCGGGCGACTGAAGCTTTCTTT. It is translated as CASSGNRATEAFF.

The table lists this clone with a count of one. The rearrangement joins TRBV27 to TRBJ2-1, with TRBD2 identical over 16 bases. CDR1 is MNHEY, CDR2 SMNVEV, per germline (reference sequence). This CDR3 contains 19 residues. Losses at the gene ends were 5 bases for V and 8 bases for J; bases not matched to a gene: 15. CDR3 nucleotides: TGTGCCAGCAGTCTGGGACTAGCGGGGGGGCCGCGATCAATTCATGAGCAGTTCTTC. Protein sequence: CASSLGLAGGPRSIHEQFF.

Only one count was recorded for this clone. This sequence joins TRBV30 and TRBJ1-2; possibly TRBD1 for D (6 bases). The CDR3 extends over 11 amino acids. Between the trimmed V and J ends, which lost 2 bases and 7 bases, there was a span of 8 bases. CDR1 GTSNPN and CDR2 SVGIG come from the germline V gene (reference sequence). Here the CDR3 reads CAWSQGTGYTF. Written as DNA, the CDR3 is TGTGCCTGGAGTCAGGGGACTGGCTACACCTTC.

Here the CDR3 reads CASSQELEGLDIQYF. In DNA, the CDR3 is TGCGCCAGCAGCCAAGAACTGGAAGGGTTGGACATTCAGTACTTC. The rearrangement links TRBV4-3 to TRBJ2-4, with unresolved D. The length of the CDR3 is 15 residues. Trimming shortened V by 0 bases and J by 8 bases, and 14 bases separated the two germline ends. Germline loops: CDR1 LGHNA, CDR2 YSLEER.

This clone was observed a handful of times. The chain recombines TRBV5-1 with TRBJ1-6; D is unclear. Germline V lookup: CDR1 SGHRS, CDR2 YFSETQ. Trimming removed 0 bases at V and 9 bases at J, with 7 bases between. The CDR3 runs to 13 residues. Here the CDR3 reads CASSLEGGSPLHF. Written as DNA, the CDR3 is TGCGCCAGCAGCTTGGAGGGAGGTTCACCCCTCCACTTT.